A selection of T cell receptor beta chains follows, all from one sample in a study of immune evolution from preneoplasia to lung adenocarcinoma. The repertoire was sequenced with immunoSEQ multiplex PCR; TCRdb's copy has only in-frame clones and lacks some. The sample lists 10,000 or so clones, roughly 84% occurring once. The sequenced sample was FFPE minimally invasive lung adenocarcinoma tissue. These receptors were collected from a person between 65 and 79 years old with lung adenocarcinoma. CDR3s include the opening cysteine and the closing phenylalanine or tryptophan. A D gene is named only where the DNA matches it firmly. Some rows mark clone size as missing; the rest say once, few, many or name a class of expanded clone.

abundance	v_gene	d_gene	j_gene	CDR3nt	CDR3aa
once	TRBV11-2	TRBD2	TRBJ2-1	TGTGCCAGCAGCTTAGGTGTAAGGGGACTAGCAGGGGGCAATGAGCAGTTCTTC	CASSLGVRGLAGGNEQFF
NA	TRBV29-1	NA	TRBJ1-3	TGCAGCGTTACCGTGCGGGCCAGGGGAAACACCATATATTTT	CSVTVRARGNTIYF
NA	TRBV6-1	NA	TRBJ1-2	TGTGCCAGCAGTGAATCGGAGGGCGACACCTTC	CASSESEGDTF
NA	TRBV27	NA	TRBJ1-1	TGTGCCAGCAGTTTATTGGGGCACACTGAAGCTTTCTTT	CASSLLGHTEAFF
NA	TRBV30	TRBD1	TRBJ1-2	TGTGCCTGGAGTGCGTTTCTGGGACAGTCTAACTATGGCTACACCTTC	CAWSAFLGQSNYGYTF
NA	TRBV6-1	NA	TRBJ1-4	TGTGCCAGCACCCGGGCGCTCGATGAAAAACTGTTTTTT	CASTRALDEKLFF
NA	TRBV14	NA	TRBJ2-7	TGTGCCAGCAGCCGTCAGGGCACCTACGAGCAGTACTTC	CASSRQGTYEQYF
NA	TRBV6-1	NA	TRBJ1-5	TGTGCCAGCTGCGAAGTGGGTATTAGCAATCAGCCCCAGCATTTT	CASCEVGISNQPQHF
NA	TRBV5-8	TRBD1	TRBJ1-2	TGTGCCAGCAGCTTGGAACAGGGGAGGGGCTATGGCTACACCTTC	CASSLEQGRGYGYTF
NA	TRBV27	TRBD1	TRBJ2-5	TGTGCCAGCAGGACAGGGCCAGGGGGTACTAAAGAGACCCAGTACTTC	CASRTGPGGTKETQYF
NA	TRBV2	NA	TRBJ1-1	TGTGCCAGCGCAGGGGACACCGGTAAAGCTTTCTTT	CASAGDTGKAFF
NA	TRBV14	TRBD2	TRBJ2-7	TGTGCCAGCAGTCCGACTAGCGGGAGTTCCTACGAGCAGTACTTC	CASSPTSGSSYEQYF
NA	TRBV2	NA	TRBJ1-4	TGTGCCAGCAGTCCGCCAGCAACTAATGAAAAACTGTTTTTT	CASSPPATNEKLFF
NA	TRBV30	NA	TRBJ2-3	TGTGCCTGGTCCTCGGGGACAGATACGCAGTATTTT	CAWSSGTDTQYF
NA	TRBV30	NA	TRBJ2-3	TGTGCCTGGAGTCCCCCGACAGATACGCAGTATTTT	CAWSPPTDTQYF
NA	TRBV5-4	NA	TRBJ1-2	TGTGCCAGCAGCCGCCAAGAGAACTATGGCTACACCTTC	CASSRQENYGYTF
NA	TRBV28	TRBD1	TRBJ1-1	TGTGCCACGCGGGACAGGGTTTTTTCTGAAGCTTTCTTT	CATRDRVFSEAFF
NA	TRBV9	NA	TRBJ1-3	TGTGCCAGCAGCGTAGGTCAGGGGATATCTGGAAACACCATATATTTT	CASSVGQGISGNTIYF
few	TRBV10-1	NA	TRBJ2-7	TGCGCCAGCAGTGTCGGGAGACAGGGCGAGCAGTACTTC	CASSVGRQGEQYF
NA	TRBV2	TRBD1	TRBJ2-7	TGTGCCAGCAGTGAAGGCCCGGGACAGGGTTACGAGCAGTACTTC	CASSEGPGQGYEQYF
once	TRBV6-1	NA	TRBJ1-1	TGTGCCAGCAGTTTGCAGACAGGTGCAGGTGAAGCTTTCTTT	CASSLQTGAGEAFF
NA	TRBV2	TRBD2	TRBJ2-3	TGTGCCAGCGGCCGGGACTACTCAGATACGCAGTATTTT	CASGRDYSDTQYF